This T cell receptor (beta chain) was found in a study of shared clonotypes between healthy human individuals (TCRdb year 2020). Broadly, across the study: A couple of women and three men aged 18 to 49 years were included in the cohort. For each donor, CD4 naive and CD4 memory were each run on three plates, CD8 naive on two plates, and CD8 memory on one plate. The study deeply sequenced blood TCR repertoires of several healthy adults to estimate repertoire size and the extent of clonotype sharing between individuals. Libraries were prepared and TCR repertoires were sequenced by different laboratories using diverse techniques, in order to increase sequencing depth and limit assay-specific biases. Between about 0.8 and 9.5 billion PBMCs per donor were obtained by leukapheresis.

About this clone: The antigen it binds to is not known. No per-base quality is available; no much larger clone lies one base away.

CD8 naive samples were obtained by positive selection for CCR7 among CD45RO-negative cells, yielding a CD45RA+CCR7+ population from which TemRA cells were excluded. Healthy HIV-negative adults with no recently reported acute infections or vaccinations were included as donors. Every donor was a Caucasian adult living in Nashville, Tennessee, USA. Blood was obtained by leukapheresis, after which PBMCs were separated by Ficoll-Histopaque density gradient centrifugation and cryopreserved in liquid nitrogen vapor phase. Analytical flow cytometry was used to check the purity and quantity of every magnetically sorted T cell population. Each sorted fraction had its genomic DNA isolated and then quantified by UV absorbance on a Nanodrop 2000c. V and J are truncated by 0 bases and 5 bases respectively, leaving an intervening sequence of 11 bases. There are 15 amino acids in the CDR3, from cysteine to phenylalanine inclusive. Just the 45-base CDR3 DNA is kept, in frame starting at base 1. The germline V gene specifies SGHDT as CDR1 and YYEEEE as CDR2.

TCR CDR3 regions were amplified from genomic DNA by multiplex PCR using the deep immunoSEQ assay. Extracted genomic DNA from each cell subset was spread evenly across all wells of several immunoSEQ 96-well plates, with each plate serving as a replicate. For sorted subsets, each replicate PCR was loaded with about 200 ng genomic DNA, equivalent to 25,000 to 35,000 T cell genomes. Purified libraries were measured with a Qubit 3.0 fluorometer, size-checked on a Bioanalyzer 2100, and measured again with the KAPA Library Quantification kit. Every immunoSEQ 96-well plate was sequenced on a dedicated single-read 150-cycle Illumina NextSeq 550 flow cell. As for the authors' bioinformatics: Because the immunoSEQ output held only junctional sequences and lacked quality scores, the filtering could not match the filtering applied to full-length reads. Sequences were annotated with PyIR, a Python wrapper for IgBLAST v1.9, using IMGT germline references to assign V/J genes and CDR3. Reads were removed for weak V/J assignments (E-value above 1e-6), missing CDR3, stop codons, out-of-frame junctions, or ambiguous translated residues. V3J clonotypes were defined by identical inferred V gene, J gene, and CDR3 amino acid sequence. Percentage overlap between repertoires was calculated by dividing the number of shared unique clonotypes by the size of the smaller repertoire. Richness of each repertoire was evaluated using RTK rarefaction, the Chao1 estimator, and Recon v2.1 estimates of unobserved clonotypes. Generation probabilities were computed with OLGA for all TCRbeta clonotypes obtained by the gDNA method from several donors. TCRdb holds this immuneACCESS table with in-frame rearrangements only. Some clones are missing; in checked studies, unresolved V genes explain under half, and the rest has no known cause. D and trimming come from the DNA, and the V and J calls and clone size come from that table. Here the sample has 2 million to 2.5 million clones; roughly 95% occur a single time. The ten largest clones represent roughly 1% of the sample.

Study-level results and caveats: Because the study included a small number of donors, the genetic and exposure-history diversity represented was limited. Across a handful of donors, approximately 5% of naive CD4, 3% to 3.5% of naive CD8, around 2.1% of memory CD4, and under 0.45% of memory CD8 clonotypes were shared. Sampling was restricted to blood, and TCR repertoires in tissue are likely to differ from TCR repertoires in blood. Incomplete sequencing was indicated by rarefaction of sorted-subset datasets, despite the large sequencing depth. Compared with non-shared clonotypes, clonotypes shared by all four sorted-subset donors had higher generation probabilities. Naive subsets generally had larger estimated clonotype richness than memory subsets. Pairwise subsampling indicated that sequencing depth was expected to affect the degree of clonotype sharing among donors.

The V gene is TRBV5-6 and the J gene is TRBJ1-4; no D segment can be confidently identified. The receptor comes from a man between 18 and 35 years old in good health. Sequencing was done on a sample of naive CD8+ T cells sorted from blood. The cell subset or site label corresponds to: CD45RA+CCR7+. The DNA is TGTGCCAGCAGCTTGGAAAGGGAGTCAAATGAAAAACTGTTTTTT. It translates to CASSLERESNEKLFF. The entire variable domain, with the stretches around the CDR3 drawn from the reference TRBV5-6 and TRBJ1-4 proteins, is DAGVTQSPTHLIKTRGQQVTLRCSPKSGHDTVSWYQQALGQGPQFIFQYYEEEERQRGNFPDRFSGHQFPNYSSELNVNALLLGDSALYLCASSLERESNEKLFFGSGTQLSVL.